These 20 T cell receptor beta chains were all obtained from the same sample, sequenced in a study of monozygotic twins with inflammatory bowel disease. TCRdb reworked the 5' RACE reads into one entry per CDR3 protein, no DNA. Its listing shows 400,000 to 500,000 distinct CDR3 sequences. Material: blood. Every receptor here comes from a human donor with ulcerative colitis or Crohn's disease, or a healthy co-twin of an affected twin (not recorded which).

The chain couples TRBV5-6 to TRBJ2-3. CDR1 and CDR2 from the germline V gene are SGHDT and YYEEEE. This CDR3 region has 13 residues. The CDR3 loop is CASSFSGTDTQYF.

The chain couples TRBV20-1 to TRBJ2-5; TCRdb names TRBD2, which stays unverified in the absence of DNA. The length of the CDR3 is 15 residues. Germline CDR1 reads DFQATT; CDR2 reads SNEGSKA (reference sequence). The CDR3 reads CSAPLGTSGKETQYF.

The chain couples TRBV11-2 to TRBJ2-5. CDR1 SGHAT and CDR2 FQNNGV come from the germline V gene. This CDR3 spans 13 amino acids. CDR3: CASSLPTSETQYF.

The V call is TRBV7-2, the J call TRBJ2-7; no DNA is available, so the TRBD2 call from TCRdb remains unchecked. This CDR3 contains 15 residues. CDR1 and CDR2 from the germline V gene are SGHTA and FQGNSA. The chain's CDR3 is CASSFTSGGPYEQYF.

This rearrangement joins TRBV11-2 to TRBJ2-7; the D call of TRBD2 rests on TCRdb alone, since no DNA is present to check it. CDR3 length: 15 amino acids. In germline, CDR1 is SGHAT, CDR2 FQNNGV. CDR3 residues: CASSLASGRALEQYF.

The rearrangement links TRBV3-1 to TRBJ1-1; TCRdb proposes TRBD1, but this gene call is untestable without DNA. Germline V gene data show CDR1 as LGHDT and CDR2 as YNNKEL (reference sequence). CDR3 length equals 16 residues. CDR3 in amino acids: CASSQDHRTGNLEAFF.

J is TRBJ1-6 and V is TRBV5-4. CDR1 and CDR2 (germline): SGHNT, YYREEE (reference sequence). The CDR3 consists of 14 residues. The chain's CDR3 is CASSAGGVNSPLHF.

The rearrangement joins TRBV7-2 to TRBJ2-7; with no DNA, the TCRdb D assignment of TRBD1 cannot be verified. This CDR3 is built from 14 residues. In germline, CDR1 is SGHTA, CDR2 FQGNSA. CDR3 in amino acids: CASSFFDRSYEQYF.

The chain carries TRBV28 and TRBJ2-7; TCRdb picks TRBD1, but there is no DNA to check that call. Germline V lookup: CDR1 MDHEN, CDR2 SYDVKM. The CDR3 length is 16 residues. This chain's CDR3 is CASSSPAGTGDHEQYF. The complete variable domain, with remaining parts taken from reference TRBV28 and TRBJ2-7, reads DVKVTQSSRYLVKRTGEKVFLECVQDMDHENMFWYRQDPGLGLRLIYFSYDVKMKEKGDIPEGYSVSREKKERFSLILESASTNQTSMYLCASSSPAGTGDHEQYFGPGTRLTVT.

The CDR3 sequence is CASIDRFQETQYF. This sequence joins TRBV10-2 and TRBJ2-5. From germline, CDR1 is WSHSY and CDR2 SAAADI. The CDR3 spans 13 residues.

The gene calls are TRBV9 and TRBJ2-2; as DNA is missing, the TRBD2 call by TCRdb cannot be tested. The CDR3 length is 16 residues. Germline V gene data show CDR1 as SGDLS and CDR2 as YYNGEE. This CDR3 reads CASSVGDYANTGELFF. The variable domain in full, with the rest retrieved from reference TRBV9 and TRBJ2-2, is DSGVTQTPKHLITATGQRVTLRCSPRSGDLSVYWYQQSLDQGLQFLIQYYNGEERAKGNILERFSAQQFPDLHSELNLSSLELGDSALYFCASSVGDYANTGELFFGEGSRLTVL.

This rearrangement joins TRBV19 to TRBJ2-1; no DNA is available, so the TRBD2 call from TCRdb remains unchecked. Germline CDR1 LNHDA, CDR2 SQIVND (reference sequence). The CDR3 runs 14 residues. The chain's CDR3 is CASTSGRARNEQFF.

The chain has TRBV5-1 and TRBJ2-1; as DNA is missing, the TRBD1 call by TCRdb cannot be tested. The length of the CDR3 is 14 residues. Germline CDR1 and CDR2: SGHRS and YFSETQ. CDR3 sequence reads: CASSLADNHNEQFF.

V and J are TRBV28 and TRBJ2-3; TCRdb designates TRBD1, a call that cannot be tested without DNA. CDR1 and CDR2 (germline): MDHEN, SYDVKM. This CDR3 contains 17 residues. CDR3 region: CASSFLRDRGSGDTQYF.

The V and J genes are TRBV3-1 and TRBJ2-4. Germline V gene data show CDR1 as LGHDT and CDR2 as YNNKEL (reference sequence). The CDR3 has 14 residues. The CDR3 loop reads CASSQGRFKNIQYF.

The chain joins TRBV7-2 to TRBJ1-1; TCRdb's D gene call, TRBD1, goes unchecked for lack of DNA. Germline V lookup: CDR1 SGHTA, CDR2 FQGNSA. The CDR3 runs to 12 residues. The CDR3 protein is CASSLGTVEAFF.

V usage is TRBV30 and J usage is TRBJ1-1. Germline CDR1 is GTSNPN and CDR2 is SVGIG (reference sequence). The CDR3 totals 11 residues. The CDR3 protein is CACTRNTEAFF.

J is TRBJ2-3 and V is TRBV11-2; the TCRdb call, TRBD2, lacks DNA for checking. The CDR3 sequence is 20 residues long. CDR1 SGHAT and CDR2 FQNNGV come from the germline V gene. CDR3 amino acids: CASSLLGVVAGFRGTDTQYF.

The V and J genes are TRBV5-1 and TRBJ2-1; TCRdb's D call, TRBD2, is unchecked because there is no DNA. The CDR3 extends over 16 amino acids. Germline V gene sequence: CDR1 SGHRS, CDR2 YFSETQ. The CDR3 sequence is CASSQIGLEAYNEQFF.

The gene calls are TRBV6-2 or TRBV6-3 and TRBJ2-7; the D call from TCRdb, TRBD2, cannot be confirmed without DNA. Germline assignment: CDR1 MNHEY and CDR2 SVGEGT. The CDR3 is 16 residues long. CDR3: CASSFRLAGSPYEQYF.